This T cell receptor (beta chain) comes out of a study of T cell responses to AZD1222 COVID-19 vaccine (dated by TCRdb to 2020 to 2022). Broadly, across the study: AZD1222 recipients given second doses at about 4 weeks or at about 12 weeks were pooled, since spike-specific TCR depth and breadth were not found to differ between the two schedules. TCR sequencing covered 230 to 250 trial participants: 200 to 210 given two doses of AZD1222 and about 26 given two doses of MenACWY control vaccine. Enrollment into the trials was organized by age into subgroups of 18-55, 56-69 and 70-plus years, and those subgroups contained roughly 140, 27 and 60 TCR-sequenced participants, respectively. Points the paper makes about the study in general: The 56-69-year group was small, and its depth increase did not reach significance, likely because of low power. Participants were mostly white British and included more females than males, and it was suggested by the authors that clonal diversity may have been underestimated. Because no day 14 peak-response samples were available, repertoires were characterized only after the peak T cell response. Nearly half of unique spike-specific TCRs reportedly recognized epitopes outside regions mutated in the B.1.351 and B.1.1.7 variants. After two AZD1222 doses, spike-specific TCR breadth and depth were significantly higher than at day 0 and than in MenACWY recipients. CD4 TCRs associated with the vaccine covered the entire spike protein, and the dominant responses were in regions 160-218 and 743-854. Conclusions about previously exposed vaccinees are limited, since just six or seven AZD1222 recipients were seropositive for SARS-CoV-2 at baseline.

The time point label here, explained by the study, means: baseline before first vaccination. The vaccinee samples were drawn from two UK trials, COV001 and COV002, one of which was a single-blind randomized controlled phase 2/3 trial testing AZD1222 (ChAdOx1 nCoV-19) in healthy adults. Trial participant PBMC samples were collected at day 0 and day 28 after the second dose for TCRbeta chain sequencing. The CDR3 sequence holds 12 residues, the cysteine and phenylalanine included. The retained sequence is limited to the CDR3, 36 bases, with the frame set at the first base. Sequences MNHEY (CDR1) and SMNVEV (CDR2) are obtained from the germline V gene (reference sequence). The V end loses 6 bases and the J end loses 10 bases, and a stretch of 15 bases separates them. For this clone: Its antigen is still unknown. Base-call qualities are not available, and no considerably larger clone is one nucleotide away.

The CDR3 regions of human TCRbeta chains were analyzed by immunosequencing. On the authors' methods: Repertoire TCRs were checked for matches against a reference library of SARS-CoV-2-specific TCRs that had been generated using the MIRA antigen-specificity platform. Breadth was defined as the fraction of unique TCRs that were SARS-CoV-2-associated, and depth was defined as the fraction of total T cells that were SARS-CoV-2-associated. Using the MIRA data, every spike-specific TCR was mapped to the spike region that the TCR reacted to and assigned to either a CD4 or a CD8 class. Log10-transformed breadth and depth values were compared by one-way ANOVA with Sidak's multiple comparisons tests. TCRdb provides this immuneACCESS table in a form limited to in-frame rearrangements. Some clones are lacking; in checked studies, under half of them reflect an unresolved V gene, and why the rest are absent is not known. V and J calls and clone size are copied from that table; D and trimming were computed from the DNA. This sample gives roughly 200,000 clones in total; 80% to 90% of them show up just once. 6% to 8.5% of the sample belongs to the ten largest clones.

Recombination connected TRBV27 to TRBJ1-2, with the identity of the D gene unclear. The sequencing here drew on peripheral blood, taken on day 0 of AZD1222 vaccination. The clonotype comes from an adult in good health. The CDR3 amino acid sequence is: CASRSWVSDYTF. The DNA sequence is as follows: TGTGCCAGCAGGTCTTGGGTCTCTGACTACACCTTC.